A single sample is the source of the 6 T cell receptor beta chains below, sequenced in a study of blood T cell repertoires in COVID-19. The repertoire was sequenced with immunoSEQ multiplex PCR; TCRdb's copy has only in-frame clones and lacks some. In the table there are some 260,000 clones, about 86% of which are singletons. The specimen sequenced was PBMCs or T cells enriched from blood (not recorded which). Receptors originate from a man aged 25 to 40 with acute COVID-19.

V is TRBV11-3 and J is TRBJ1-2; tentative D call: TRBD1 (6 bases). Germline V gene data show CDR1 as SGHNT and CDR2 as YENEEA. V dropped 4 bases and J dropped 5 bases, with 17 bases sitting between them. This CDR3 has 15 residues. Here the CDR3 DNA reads TGTGCCAGCAGCTCCACCTGGGGGGGGGCATATGGCTACACCTTC. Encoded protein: CASSSTWGGAYGYTF.

The CDR3 reads CASSLAWGGDADTQYF. CDR3 DNA sequence: TGCGCCAGCAGCTTGGCCTGGGGAGGAGACGCAGATACGCAGTATTTT. The chain recombines TRBV5-1 with TRBJ2-3; a weak D match, TRBD2 (6 bases). The CDR3 contains 16 residues. The germline gives CDR1 SGHRS, CDR2 YFSETQ. V was trimmed by 0 bases and J by 4 bases, leaving 15 bases between them.

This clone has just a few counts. As DNA, the CDR3 is TGTGCCAGCAGTTTACTGGGGGCGAATCAGCCCCAGCATTTT. Its translation is CASSLLGANQPQHF. The chain carries TRBV28 and TRBJ1-5; a weak D match, TRBD1 (6 bases). CDR1 and CDR2 (germline): MDHEN, SYDVKM. Deletions cut 2 bases from V and 4 bases from J, with 9 bases between. This CDR3 comprises 14 residues.

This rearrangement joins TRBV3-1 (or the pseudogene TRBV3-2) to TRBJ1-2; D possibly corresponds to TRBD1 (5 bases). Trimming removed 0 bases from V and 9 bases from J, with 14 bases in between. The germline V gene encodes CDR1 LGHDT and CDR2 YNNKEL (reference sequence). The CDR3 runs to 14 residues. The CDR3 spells CASSQDLRRGSYTF. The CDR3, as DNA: TGTGCCAGCAGCCAAGATCTTAGAAGGGGAAGCTACACCTTC.

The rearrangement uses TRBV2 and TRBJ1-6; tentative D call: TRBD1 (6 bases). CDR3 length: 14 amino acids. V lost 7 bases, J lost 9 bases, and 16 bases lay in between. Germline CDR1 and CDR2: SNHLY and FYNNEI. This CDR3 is CASNSGGGSSPLHF. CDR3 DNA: TGTGCCAGCAATTCGGGAGGGGGTAGTTCACCCCTCCACTTT.

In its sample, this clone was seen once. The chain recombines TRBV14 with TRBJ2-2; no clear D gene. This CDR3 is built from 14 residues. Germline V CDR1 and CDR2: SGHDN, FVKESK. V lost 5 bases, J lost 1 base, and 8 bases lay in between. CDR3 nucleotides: TGTGCCAGCAGCAGACGACAGAACACCGGGGAGCTGTTTTTT. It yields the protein CASSRRQNTGELFF.